This T cell receptor (beta chain) was profiled in a study of shared clonotypes between healthy human individuals. Study-wide points: Sequencing depth was predicted to influence how clonotypes are shared among donors. The represented genetic and exposure-history diversity was limited by the small number of donors.

A word on this clone: Its antigen is currently unknown.

Across several immunoSEQ plates, the genomic DNA of each subset was split evenly. TCRdb keeps only in-frame clones here, not all; method: immunoSEQ multiplex PCR. The sample carries fewer than 600,000 clones, 77% recorded once. Around 90 million PBMCs served as the genomic DNA source for unsorted samples. Sequences were obtained from PBMCs. The clonotype was recovered from a woman aged 40 to 55 in good health. Some clones in this sample may be carry-over from other donors' samples.

CDR3 DNA: TGCGCCAGCAGTGAGTCGGGGACTAGCGGGAAAGAGACCCAGTACTTC. It encodes CASSESGTSGKETQYF. The V and J genes are TRBV10-1 and TRBJ2-5; 13 bases are shared with TRBD2. Per germline, CDR1 WNHNN and CDR2 SYGVQD (reference sequence). With V trimmed by 0 bases and J by 3 bases, 1 base remained unmatched. The CDR3 runs 16 residues.